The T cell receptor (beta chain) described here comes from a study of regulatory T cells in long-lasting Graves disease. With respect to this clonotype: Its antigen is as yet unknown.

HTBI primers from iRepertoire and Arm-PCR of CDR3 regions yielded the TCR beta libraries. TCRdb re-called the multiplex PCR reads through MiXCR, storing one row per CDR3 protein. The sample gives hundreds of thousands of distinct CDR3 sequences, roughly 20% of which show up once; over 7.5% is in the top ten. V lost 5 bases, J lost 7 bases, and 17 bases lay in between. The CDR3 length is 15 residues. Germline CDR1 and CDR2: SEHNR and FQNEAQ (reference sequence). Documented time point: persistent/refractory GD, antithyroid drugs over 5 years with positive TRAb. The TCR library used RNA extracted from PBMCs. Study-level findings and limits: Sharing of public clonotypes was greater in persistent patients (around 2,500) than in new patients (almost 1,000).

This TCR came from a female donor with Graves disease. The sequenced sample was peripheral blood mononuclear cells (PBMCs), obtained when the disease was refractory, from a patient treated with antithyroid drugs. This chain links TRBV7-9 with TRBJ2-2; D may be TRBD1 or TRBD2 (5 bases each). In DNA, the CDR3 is TGTGCCAGCAGCCGACTATCCGGGACCATCGGGGAGCTGTTTTTT. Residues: CASSRLSGTIGELFF.